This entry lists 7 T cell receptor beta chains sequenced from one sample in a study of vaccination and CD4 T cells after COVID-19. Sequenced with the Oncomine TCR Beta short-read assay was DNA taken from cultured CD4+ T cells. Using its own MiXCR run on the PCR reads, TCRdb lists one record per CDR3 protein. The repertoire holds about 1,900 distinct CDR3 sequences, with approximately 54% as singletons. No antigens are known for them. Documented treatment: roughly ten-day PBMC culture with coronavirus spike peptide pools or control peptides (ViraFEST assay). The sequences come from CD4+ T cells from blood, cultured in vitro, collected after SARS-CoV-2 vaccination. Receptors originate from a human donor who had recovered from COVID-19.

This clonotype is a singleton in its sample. CDR3 sequence reads: CASSESGGTYEQYF. For the CDR3, the DNA is TGCGCCAGCAGTGAGTCGGGGGGGACCTACGAGCAGTACTTC. J is TRBJ2-7 and V is TRBV10-1, with 7 nucleotides matching TRBD2. Per germline, CDR1 WNHNN and CDR2 SYGVQD (reference sequence). The CDR3 is 14 amino acids. With 0 bases clipped from V and 2 bases from J, the junction kept 1 base outside the gene matches.

In nucleotides, the CDR3 is TGTGCCAGCAGTTCGCGAGGGGAGACCCAGTACTTC. This sequence encodes CASSSRGETQYF. The chain carries TRBV27 and TRBJ2-5, with a weak D call TRBD2 (5 bases). Germline V gene data show CDR1 as MNHEY and CDR2 as SMNVEV (reference sequence). The CDR3 contains 12 residues. V was cut by 4 bases and J by 5 bases, with 8 bases left in between.

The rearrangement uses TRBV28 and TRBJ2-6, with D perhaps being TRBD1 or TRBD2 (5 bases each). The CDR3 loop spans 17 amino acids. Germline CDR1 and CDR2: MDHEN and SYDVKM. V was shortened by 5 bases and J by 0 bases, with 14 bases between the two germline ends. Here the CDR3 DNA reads TGTGCCAGCAGTAGGGGAGACGCCCGCTCTGGGGCCAACGTCCTGACTTTC. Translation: CASSRGDARSGANVLTF.

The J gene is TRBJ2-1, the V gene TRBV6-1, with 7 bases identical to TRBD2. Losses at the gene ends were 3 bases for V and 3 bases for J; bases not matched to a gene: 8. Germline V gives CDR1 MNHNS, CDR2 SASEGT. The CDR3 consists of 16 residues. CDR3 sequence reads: CASSDFSAGDYNEQFF. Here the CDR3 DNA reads TGTGCCAGCAGTGATTTCTCGGCGGGAGACTACAATGAGCAGTTCTTC.

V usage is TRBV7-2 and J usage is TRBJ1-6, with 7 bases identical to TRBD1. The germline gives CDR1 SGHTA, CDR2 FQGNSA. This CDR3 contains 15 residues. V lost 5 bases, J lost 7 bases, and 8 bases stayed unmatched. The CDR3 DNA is TGTGCCAGCAGCGCCGGGGACAGAAGGAATTCACCCCTCCACTTT. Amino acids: CASSAGDRRNSPLHF.

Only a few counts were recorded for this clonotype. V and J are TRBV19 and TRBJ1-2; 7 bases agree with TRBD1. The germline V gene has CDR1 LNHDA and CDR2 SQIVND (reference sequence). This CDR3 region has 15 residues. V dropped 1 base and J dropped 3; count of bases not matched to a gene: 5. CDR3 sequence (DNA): TGTGCCAGTAGTATAGCAGAAACAGGGGACTATGGCTACACCTTC. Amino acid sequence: CASSIAETGDYGYTF.

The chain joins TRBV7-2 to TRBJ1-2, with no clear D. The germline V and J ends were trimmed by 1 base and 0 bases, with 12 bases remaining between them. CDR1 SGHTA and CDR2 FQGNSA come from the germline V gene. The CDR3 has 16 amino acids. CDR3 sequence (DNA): TGTGCCAGCAGCTTAGTAGCGGGCAGCTCTAACTATGGCTACACCTTC. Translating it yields CASSLVAGSSNYGYTF. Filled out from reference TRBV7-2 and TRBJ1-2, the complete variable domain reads GAGVSQSPSNKVTEKGKDVELRCDPISGHTALYWYRQSLGQGLEFLIYFQGNSAPDKSGLPSDRFSAERTGGSVSTLTIQRTQQEDSAVYLCASSLVAGSSNYGYTFGSGTRLTVV.